The rows below give T cell receptor beta chains drawn from one sample of a study of identical twins. TCRdb ran MiXCR on the 5' RACE reads and lists one entry per CDR3 protein. The repertoire has about 520,000 distinct CDR3 sequences, around 20% of them found once; the top ten carry about 0.93%. This same sample was also part of a study on T cells expressing NK-cell markers.

The specimen was CD4+ T cells sorted from blood. Every receptor here comes from a woman aged 18-29 years in good health. CDR3s include the opening cysteine and the closing phenylalanine or tryptophan. Each record gives: clone size, V gene, J gene, D gene, CDR3 protein, CDR3 DNA. D genes are given only for firm matches. Size tells how often a clone was seen (once, few, many) or the class of an expanded clone, and some rows leave it out.

few	TRBV20-1	TRBJ2-2	-	CSAGSPNTGELFF	TGCAGTGCTGGGAGTCCGAACACCGGGGAGCTGTTTTTT
few	TRBV29-1	TRBJ1-2	-	CSVDTLKGYGYTF	TGCAGCGTTGATACCCTGAAAGGGTATGGCTACACCTTC
-	TRBV24-1	TRBJ2-1	TRBD2	CATSDSRGSHNEQFF	TGTGCCACCAGTGATTCTCGCGGGAGCCACAATGAGCAGTTCTTC
-	TRBV29-1	TRBJ1-1	-	CSVTTLNTEAFF	TGCAGCGTTACCACCCTGAACACTGAAGCTTTCTTT
few	TRBV7-6	TRBJ1-3	TRBD1	CASSQQGPGNTIYF	TGTGCCAGCAGCCAACAGGGGCCTGGAAACACCATATATTTT
-	TRBV12-3/TRBV12-4	TRBJ2-1	TRBD2	CASSLAPGGANNEQFF	TGTGCCAGCAGTTTAGCGCCGGGGGGGGCCAACAATGAGCAGTTCTTC
-	TRBV6-5	TRBJ2-3	TRBD1	CDLQGEVDTQYF	TGTGACTTACAGGGGGAGGTAGATACGCAGTATTTT
many	TRBV20-1	TRBJ1-2	-	CSATENYGYTF	TGCAGTGCGACCGAGAACTATGGCTACACCTTC
few	TRBV21-1	TRBJ2-7	-	CASSKEEAGSYEQYF	TGTGCCAGCAGCAAAGAAGAGGCGGGGTCGTACGAGCAGTACTTC
-	TRBV2	TRBJ2-3	-	CASSDTNTDTQYF	TGTGCCAGCAGTGATACCAACACAGATACGCAGTATTTT
few	TRBV20-1	TRBJ1-2	-	CSARPPGTPSHGYTF	TGCAGTGCTCGGCCTCCCGGGACACCGTCTCATGGCTACACCTTC
-	TRBV11-3	TRBJ2-7	-	CASSRMSVNEQYF	TGTGCCAGCAGTCGTATGTCGGTGAACGAGCAGTACTTC
-	TRBV11-1	TRBJ2-6	TRBD1	CASSLWWGTAPSSSGANVLTF	TGTGCCAGCAGCTTATGGTGGGGGACAGCTCCAAGTAGCTCTGGGGCCAACGTCCTGACTTTC
few	TRBV6-5	TRBJ2-7	TRBD1	CASSYRRQGTYEQYF	TGTGCCAGCAGTTACCGGAGACAGGGTACTTACGAGCAGTACTTC
many	TRBV12-3/TRBV12-4	TRBJ2-3	TRBD2	CASSFTGGRTDTQYF	TGTGCCAGCAGTTTTACGGGGGGTCGCACAGATACGCAGTATTTT
-	TRBV7-2	TRBJ2-1	-	CASSLPLAHNEQFF	TGTGCCAGCAGCTTACCCCTAGCCCACAATGAGCAGTTCTTC
few	TRBV6-5	TRBJ1-2	-	CASSYRDGGNYGYTF	TGTGCCAGCAGCTACCGGGACGGGGGTAACTATGGCTACACCTTC
-	TRBV20-1	TRBJ2-4	TRBD2	CSARLAGGAIQYF	TGCAGTGCTAGACTAGCGGGGGGTGCCATTCAGTACTTC
-	TRBV2	TRBJ2-2	-	CASSERRNTGELFF	TGTGCCAGCAGTGAACGTAGGAACACCGGGGAGCTGTTTTTT
few	TRBV9	TRBJ2-5	TRBD2	CASSGTRETQYF	TGTGCCAGCAGCGGGACTAGAGAGACCCAGTACTTC
few	TRBV11-2	TRBJ2-2	TRBD2	CASSTSVWNTGELFF	TGTGCCAGCAGCACTAGCGTTTGGAACACCGGGGAGCTGTTTTTT
few	TRBV12-3/TRBV12-4	TRBJ2-1	TRBD2	CASSLRFRLAGRDEQFF	TGTGCCAGCAGTTTAAGGTTTAGACTAGCGGGGAGGGATGAGCAGTTCTTC
few	TRBV6-1	TRBJ2-1	TRBD2	CASKTGTSVYNEQFF	TGTGCCAGCAAAACCGGGACTAGCGTCTACAATGAGCAGTTCTTC
-	TRBV4-2	TRBJ1-1	-	CASSHPDRRAEAFF	TGTGCCAGCAGCCATCCCGACAGGAGGGCTGAAGCTTTCTTT
few	TRBV9	TRBJ1-1	-	CASSVGGGMNTEAFF	TGTGCCAGCAGCGTCGGGGGGGGCATGAACACTGAAGCTTTCTTT
-	TRBV20-1	TRBJ1-2	TRBD1	CSAVDRTLYGYTF	TGCAGTGCTGTGGACAGGACCCTCTATGGCTACACCTTC
few	TRBV7-2	TRBJ2-7	-	CASSFTVTGYFYEQYF	TGTGCCAGCAGCTTTACTGTGACAGGCTACTTCTACGAGCAGTACTTC
-	TRBV20-1	TRBJ2-1	-	CSARERDHEQFF	TGCAGTGCTAGAGAGCGGGATCATGAGCAGTTCTTC
-	TRBV7-2	TRBJ2-4	-	CASSLAQQVPPHIQYF	TGTGCCAGCAGCTTAGCCCAACAGGTGCCCCCGCACATTCAGTACTTC
-	TRBV7-9	TRBJ1-2	-	CASSTATAPTF	TGTGCCAGCAGCACCGCGACCGCGCCCACCTTC
-	TRBV15	TRBJ2-7	-	CATSRDLYEQYF	TGTGCCACCAGCAGAGATCTCTACGAGCAGTACTTC
many	TRBV4-1	TRBJ2-1	TRBD2	CASSILAGAGNEQFF	TGCGCCAGCAGCATTTTAGCGGGAGCGGGGAATGAGCAGTTCTTC
-	TRBV12-3/TRBV12-4	TRBJ2-5	-	CASNLYGEETQYF	TGTGCCAGCAATCTCTACGGAGAGGAGACCCAGTACTTC
few	TRBV20-1	TRBJ2-1	TRBD2	CSAFSGTSGGYNEQFF	TGCAGTGCCTTTAGCGGGACTAGCGGGGGATACAATGAGCAGTTCTTC
few	TRBV7-2	TRBJ1-3	-	CASSFAKSGNTIYF	TGTGCCAGCAGCTTCGCGAAATCTGGAAACACCATATATTTT
-	TRBV20-1	TRBJ1-2	-	CSARALDGGVVAYGYTF	TGCAGTGCTAGAGCTCTGGACGGGGGGGTGGTTGCTTATGGCTACACCTTC
-	TRBV6-2/TRBV6-3	TRBJ2-3	-	CASTAGFGNRADTQYF	TGTGCCAGCACTGCGGGGTTTGGAAATCGCGCAGATACGCAGTATTTT
-	TRBV5-1	TRBJ1-1	TRBD1	CASSTGGEGAFF	TGCGCCAGTTCGACAGGGGGCGAGGGTGCTTTCTTT
many	TRBV11-2	TRBJ2-1	TRBD2	CASSSLGGGNGEQFF	TGTGCCAGCAGCTCGTTGGGGGGGGGGAACGGTGAGCAGTTCTTC
many	TRBV3-1	TRBJ2-7	-	CASSQLPPRSPSYEQYF	TGTGCCAGCAGCCAACTTCCTCCTCGGTCCCCATCTTACGAGCAGTACTTC
-	TRBV6-1	TRBJ2-4	-	CASSPSVDRGDIQYF	TGTGCCAGCAGTCCCAGCGTTGATAGGGGTGACATTCAGTACTTC
many	TRBV12-3/TRBV12-4	TRBJ1-2	-	CASSFKGSGRYGYTF	TGTGCCAGCAGTTTCAAGGGCTCTGGCCGCTATGGCTACACCTTC
-	TRBV29-1	TRBJ2-3	TRBD1	CSVQGLQGASTDTQYF	TGCAGCGTTCAAGGGCTACAGGGGGCTAGCACAGATACGCAGTATTTT
few	TRBV5-1	TRBJ1-6	-	CASSTGAGTLSPLHF	TGCGCCAGCAGCACGGGAGCAGGGACTCTTTCACCCCTCCACTTT
few	TRBV18	TRBJ2-7	-	CASSLNGLSYEQYF	TGTGCCAGCTCACTAAACGGGCTCTCCTACGAGCAGTACTTC
-	TRBV24-1	TRBJ2-3	TRBD2	CATSDSGTNADTQYF	TGTGCCACCAGTGATTCCGGGACTAACGCAGATACGCAGTATTTT
-	TRBV27	TRBJ2-5	-	CASSLGANPETQYF	TGTGCCAGCAGTTTAGGGGCTAATCCAGAGACCCAGTACTTC
many	TRBV12-3/TRBV12-4	TRBJ1-2	-	CASRNRDGYTF	TGTGCCAGCAGGAACAGGGATGGCTACACCTTC
many	TRBV29-1	TRBJ1-1	-	CSVPRSPAEAFF	TGCAGCGTTCCACGGTCGCCGGCGGAAGCTTTCTTT
few	TRBV12-3/TRBV12-4	TRBJ2-7	TRBD1	CASKATGTPYEQYF	TGTGCCAGCAAGGCGACAGGGACGCCCTACGAGCAGTACTTC
few	TRBV3-1	TRBJ1-5	-	CASSQDRRSNQPQHF	TGTGCCAGCAGCCAAGATCGGCGGTCCAATCAGCCCCAGCATTTT
-	TRBV10-2	TRBJ1-5	TRBD1	CASSEWGTGTQPQHF	TGCGCCAGCAGTGAATGGGGGACAGGCACTCAGCCCCAGCATTTT
few	TRBV20-1	TRBJ2-7	-	CSATSGTDKYEQYF	TGCAGTGCTACGTCCGGGACGGACAAATACGAGCAGTACTTC
-	TRBV5-1	TRBJ2-1	TRBD2	CASSLGGSAHEQFF	TGCGCCAGCAGCTTGGGCGGGAGTGCGCATGAGCAGTTCTTC
many	TRBV5-1	TRBJ2-2	-	CASSQGPTGELFF	TGCGCCAGCAGCCAAGGACCTACCGGGGAGCTGTTTTTT
-	TRBV5-1	TRBJ2-4	TRBD1	CASSVQGGLAKNIQYF	TGCGCCAGCAGCGTGCAAGGGGGCCTAGCCAAAAACATTCAGTACTTC
-	TRBV7-2	TRBJ2-7	-	CASSRSQEQYF	TGTGCCAGCAGCCGCTCCCAGGAGCAGTACTTC
few	TRBV29-1	TRBJ1-2	TRBD1	CSLTLLGTDYGYTF	TGCAGCCTTACCCTCCTGGGGACAGACTATGGCTACACCTTC